This note documents a single T cell receptor (beta chain) sequence. Its specificity is unknown. Trimming took 0 bases from V and 0 from J, leaving 10 bases between them. This CDR3 has 16 amino acids. From germline, CDR1 is SGDLS and CDR2 YYNGEE. The data originate from a study of cytotoxic CD8 clonotypes in ibrutinib-treated CLL. Across the study: Enrolment comprised 10 to 11 relapsed/refractory and approximately 16 treatment-naive patients; about 18 were IGHV unmutated.

Notes on the study in general: Public clonotypes, found uncommonly, either contracted or stayed stable on treatment. Before falling back toward baseline at progression, clonality had risen at the time of ibrutinib response.

Extraction of around 1.9 micrograms of genomic DNA from cryopreserved PBMCs supplied material for TCR beta libraries. Libraries were prepared by immunoSEQ multiplex PCR; TCRdb keeps only in-frame clonotypes and omits some of them. Of 300,000 to 400,000 clones detected, 67% appear once; the ten largest clones hold 6% to 6.5%. This clonotype was obtained from a human donor with chronic lymphocytic leukemia. The sequenced sample was PBMCs, obtained after 36 months of ibrutinib treatment. The chain recombines TRBV9 with TRBJ2-1; D is uncertain. The DNA of the CDR3 is TGTGCCAGCAGCGTAGCTCTCGGTAGCTCCTACAATGAGCAGTTCTTC. It encodes CASSVALGSSYNEQFF.